This TCR beta chain was observed in a study of T cell repertoires in cytomegalovirus infection (dated by TCRdb to 2018 to 2020). Describing the broader study: Because public TCR beta signatures pointed to carriage of CMV infection together with the matching HLA type, the HLA type of each donor mattered for the analysis.

CDR1 and CDR2 are read off the germline V gene (reference sequence) as LNHDA and SQIVND. From the cysteine through the phenylalanine, the CDR3 covers 13 amino acids. Just the 39-base CDR3 DNA is kept, in frame starting at base 1. V is clipped by 5 bases and J by 9 bases, and the sequence between their germline boundaries is 14 bases long. What the work shows at the level of the full study, not this receptor alone: In both this cohort and an independent roughly 350-donor cohort, the cumulative frequency of public TCR beta family members distinguished carriers of CMV infection plus the relevant HLA type. The ex vivo response was dominated by HLA-C-restricted CMV-specific TCR beta clonotypes, which also provided the single most frequent clonotype in two of eight donors.

Only a few counts were recorded for this clonotype. Its antigen is currently not known. No base qualities exist here, and no much larger clone lies one base off it. The sample was run on an Illumina HiSeq 1500. Starting from the raw public reads, TCRdb applied fastp trimming at Q25, assembled clones with MiXCR and retained in-frame beta chains. Rows with one shared CDR3 protein collapse into an entry with the most common genes and DNA. This sample holds 200,000 to 250,000 distinct CDR3 sequences; approximately 22% were observed only once. Clones ranked in the top ten supply roughly 20% of the sample. Sequenced sample: CD8+ T cells from PBMCs. This clonotype originated in a human donor in good health (CMV status not recorded). Some clones in this sample may be carry-over from other donors' samples. In this chain, TRBV19 is recombined with TRBJ1-5, with a weak D call of TRBD1 (5 bases match). CDR3 region: CASSRGGPGPQHF. In nucleotides, the sequence is TGTGCCAGTAGTCGGGGGGGTCCCGGGCCCCAGCATTTT.